This note documents a single T cell receptor beta chain sequence. Replicate sorted-subset PCRs were loaded with approximately 190 ng DNA, tens of thousands of T cell genomes. Clones were sequenced by immunoSEQ multiplex PCR, and TCRdb holds only the in-frame ones, with some missing. The sample has around 2.5 million clones; 80% to 95% are singletons. The entry originates in a study of shared clonotypes between healthy human individuals. The trim removed 6 bases at V and 2 bases at J, leaving 6 bases unmatched. CDR3 size: 14 residues. Looked up from germline, CDR1 is SQVTM and CDR2 is ANQGSEA. Sequenced: naive CD4+ T cells from PBMCs. Sample subset: CD45RA+ positively selected. The rearrangement uses TRBV29-1 and TRBJ2-7; 11 bases align to TRBD2. This clonotype originated in a young man in good health. Some clones in this sample may be carry-over from other donors' samples. CDR3 coding DNA: TGCAGCGTGGGGGATAGCGGGAGGGCCTACGAGCAGTACTTC. It is translated as CSVGDSGRAYEQYF.